This T cell receptor (beta chain) originates from a study of control samples from healthy donors and cancer patients. The J segment lost 2 bases and the V segment lost 5 bases, leaving 12 bases of the junction unmatched. CDR3 length: 16 residues. Germline V gene data show CDR1 as MNHEY and CDR2 as SMNVEV (reference sequence). Using immunoSEQ multiplex PCR, the repertoire was profiled, and TCRdb retains in-frame clones only, with some absent. The sample has 390,000 or so clones, 75% to 95% seen once; the top ten hold around 6.4%. The chain uses TRBV27 and TRBJ2-7; 7 bases agree with TRBD2. The clonotype originates from a man aged 35 to 55 with head and neck cancer. Material for sequencing was PBMCs. CDR3 DNA: TGTGCCAGCAGTCTCTCCCCCGGGAGCGGGACCTACGAGCAGTACTTC. It codes for CASSLSPGSGTYEQYF.